The entry that follows covers one T cell receptor beta chain sequence. The germline CDR1 and CDR2 sequences are MNHEY and SVGAGI. Deletions cut 5 bases from V and 4 bases from J, with 12 bases between. The length of the CDR3 is 14 residues. These data come from a study of blood T cell repertoires in COVID-19. At the level of the study: Some COVID-19 samples were acute and others convalescent; all came from the United States, Italy and Spain. Nucleic acid was either cDNA or gDNA, and it came from T cells, B-cell-depleted T cells, or PBMCs.

Per the authors' pipeline: Estimated nucleated cell counts came from reference gene primer amplification. TCRdb's copy holds only in-frame clones and misses some; the assay was immunoSEQ multiplex PCR. V, J and clone size reflect that table, while D and trimming were determined from the DNA. The sample holds 130,000 or so clones, more than 80% seen once. The TCR originated in a woman aged 60-75 years with acute or convalescent COVID-19. The specimen was peripheral blood. The chain carries TRBV6-5 and TRBJ1-5; D perhaps matches TRBD1 (6 bases). This chain's CDR3 is CASSPMRGNQPQHF. CDR3 DNA: TGTGCCAGCAGTCCCATGAGGGGGAATCAGCCCCAGCATTTT.